Reported below is one TCR beta chain. The specificity of this receptor is unknown. One base away there is no much larger clone; base qualities are not given. The entry originates in a study of control samples from healthy donors and cancer patients (dated by TCRdb to the early 2020s). Trimming removed 6 bases from V and 5 bases from J, leaving 10 bases between the germline ends. CDR3 length: 12 amino acids, cysteine to phenylalanine. Of the read, only the CDR3 DNA is kept; its 36 bases are in frame from base 1. The CDR1 and CDR2 encoded by the germline V gene are MNHEY and SVGAGI. The library was built by means of the immunoSEQ multiplex PCR assay. The table was pulled from immuneACCESS by TCRdb, which kept in-frame rearrangements only. Such tables lose some clones; where checked, under half of the loss comes from unresolved V genes, and the rest has no known cause. The table for this sample lists 100,000 to 150,000 clones; about 90% of them were counted only once. Jointly, the top ten make up 1.5% to 2% of the sample.

This TCR was sampled from a man aged 18 to 35 in good health. The sample comprised blood. The chain joins TRBV6-5 to TRBJ1-1; no D gene can be assigned with confidence. The CDR3 sequence is CASRRGGTEAFF. The DNA is as follows: TGTGCCAGCAGGCGAGGAGGAACTGAAGCTTTCTTT.